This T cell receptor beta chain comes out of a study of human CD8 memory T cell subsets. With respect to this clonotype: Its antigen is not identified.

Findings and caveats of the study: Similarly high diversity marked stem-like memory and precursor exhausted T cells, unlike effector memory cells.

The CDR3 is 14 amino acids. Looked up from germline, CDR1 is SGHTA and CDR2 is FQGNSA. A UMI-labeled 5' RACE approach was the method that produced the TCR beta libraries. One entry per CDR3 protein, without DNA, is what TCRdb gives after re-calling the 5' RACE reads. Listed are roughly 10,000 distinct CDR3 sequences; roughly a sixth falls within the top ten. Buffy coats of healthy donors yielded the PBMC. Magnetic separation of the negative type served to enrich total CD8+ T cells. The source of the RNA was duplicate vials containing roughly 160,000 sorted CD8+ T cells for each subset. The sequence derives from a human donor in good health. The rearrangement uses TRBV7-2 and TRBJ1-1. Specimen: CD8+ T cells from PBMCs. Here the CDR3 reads CASSHVVVGLEAFF.